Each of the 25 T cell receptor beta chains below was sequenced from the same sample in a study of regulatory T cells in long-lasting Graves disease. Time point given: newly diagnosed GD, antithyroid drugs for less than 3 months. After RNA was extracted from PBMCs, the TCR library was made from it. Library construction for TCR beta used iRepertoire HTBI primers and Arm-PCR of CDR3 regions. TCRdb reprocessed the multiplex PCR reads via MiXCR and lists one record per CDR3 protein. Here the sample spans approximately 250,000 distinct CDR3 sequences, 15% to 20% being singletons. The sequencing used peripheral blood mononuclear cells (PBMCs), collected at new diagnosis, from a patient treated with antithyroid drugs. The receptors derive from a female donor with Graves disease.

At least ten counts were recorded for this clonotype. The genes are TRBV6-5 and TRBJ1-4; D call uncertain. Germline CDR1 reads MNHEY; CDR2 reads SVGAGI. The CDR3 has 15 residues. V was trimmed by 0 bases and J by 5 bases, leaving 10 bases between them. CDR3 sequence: CASSYSRPKNEKLFF. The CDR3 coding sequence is TGTGCCAGCAGTTACTCCCGGCCTAAGAATGAAAAACTGTTTTTT.

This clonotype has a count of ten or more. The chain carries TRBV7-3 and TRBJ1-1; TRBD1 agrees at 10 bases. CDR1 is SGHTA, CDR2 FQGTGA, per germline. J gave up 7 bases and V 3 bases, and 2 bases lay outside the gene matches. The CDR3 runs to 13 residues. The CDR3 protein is CASSFDRGLEAFF. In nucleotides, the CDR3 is TGTGCCAGCAGCTTCGACAGGGGGCTTGAAGCTTTCTTT.

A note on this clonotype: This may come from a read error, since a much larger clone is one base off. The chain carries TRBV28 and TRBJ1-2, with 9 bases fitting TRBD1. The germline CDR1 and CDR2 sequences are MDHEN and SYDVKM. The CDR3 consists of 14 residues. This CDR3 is CASSSAGTGNGHTF. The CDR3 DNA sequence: TGTGCCAGCAGTTCAGCCGGGACAGGGAATGGCCACACCTTC.

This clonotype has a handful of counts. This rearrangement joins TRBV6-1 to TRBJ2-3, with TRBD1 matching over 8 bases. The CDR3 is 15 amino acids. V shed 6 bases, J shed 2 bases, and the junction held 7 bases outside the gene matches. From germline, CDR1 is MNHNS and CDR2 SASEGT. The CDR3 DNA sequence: TGTGCCAGCAGCCGGGACAGGTCCCACACAGATACGCAGTATTTT. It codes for CASSRDRSHTDTQYF.

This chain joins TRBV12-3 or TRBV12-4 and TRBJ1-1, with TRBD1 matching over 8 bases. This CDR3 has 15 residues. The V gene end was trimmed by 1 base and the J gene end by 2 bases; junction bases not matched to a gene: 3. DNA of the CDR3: TGTGCCAGCAGTTTAGACAGGGGGGGTAACACTGAAGCTTTCTTT. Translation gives CASSLDRGGNTEAFF.

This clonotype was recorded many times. CDR3 in DNA: TGCAGTGCTAGGGACTTCCTGTACGAGCAGTACTTC. This sequence encodes CSARDFLYEQYF. The rearrangement links TRBV20-1 to TRBJ2-7, with a tentative D call TRBD2 (5 bases). This CDR3 is built from 12 residues. Trimming took off 3 bases at V and 4 bases at J, with 10 bases between the two ends. CDR1 DFQATT and CDR2 SNEGSKA come from the germline V gene (reference sequence).

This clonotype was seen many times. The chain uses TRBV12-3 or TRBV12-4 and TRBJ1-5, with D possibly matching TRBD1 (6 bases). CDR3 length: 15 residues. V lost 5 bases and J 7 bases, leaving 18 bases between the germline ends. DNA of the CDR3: TGTGCCAGCAGTCAAGGACAGAAGCAATGGCAGCCCCAGCATTTT. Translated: CASSQGQKQWQPQHF.

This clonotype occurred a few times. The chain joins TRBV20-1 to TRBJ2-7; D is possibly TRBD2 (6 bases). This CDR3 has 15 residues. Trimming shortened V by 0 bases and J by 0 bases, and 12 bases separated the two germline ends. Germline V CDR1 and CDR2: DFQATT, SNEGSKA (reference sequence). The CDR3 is CSARDLRGTSYEQYF. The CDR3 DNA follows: TGCAGTGCTAGAGATCTACGGGGGACCTCCTACGAGCAGTACTTC.

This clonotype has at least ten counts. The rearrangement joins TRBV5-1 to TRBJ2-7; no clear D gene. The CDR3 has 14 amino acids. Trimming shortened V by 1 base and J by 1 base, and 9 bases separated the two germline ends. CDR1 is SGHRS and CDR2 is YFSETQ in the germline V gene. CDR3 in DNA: TGCGCCAGCAGCTTGAAAGACGGATCCTACGAGCAGTACTTC. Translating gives CASSLKDGSYEQYF.

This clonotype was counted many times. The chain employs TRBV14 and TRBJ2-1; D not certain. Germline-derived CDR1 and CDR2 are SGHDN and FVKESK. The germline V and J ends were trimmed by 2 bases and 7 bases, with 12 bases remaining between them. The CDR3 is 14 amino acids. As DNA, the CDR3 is TGTGCCAGCAGCCAAATGCCCACAAGGAATGAGCAGTTCTTC. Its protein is CASSQMPTRNEQFF.

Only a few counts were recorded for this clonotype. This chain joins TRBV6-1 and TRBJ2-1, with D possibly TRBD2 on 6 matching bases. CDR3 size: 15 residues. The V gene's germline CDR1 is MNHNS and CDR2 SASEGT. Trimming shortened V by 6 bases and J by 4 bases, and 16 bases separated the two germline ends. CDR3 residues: CASSQRSGPYNEQFF. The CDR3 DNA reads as TGTGCCAGCAGCCAAAGGAGCGGGCCGTACAATGAGCAGTTCTTC.

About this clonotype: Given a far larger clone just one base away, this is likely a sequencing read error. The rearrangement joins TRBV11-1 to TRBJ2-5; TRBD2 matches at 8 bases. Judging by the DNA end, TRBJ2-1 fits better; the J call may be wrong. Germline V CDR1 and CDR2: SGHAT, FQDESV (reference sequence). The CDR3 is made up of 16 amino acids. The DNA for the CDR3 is TGTGCCAGCAGCTTAGTTCCGGGAGGGGCCTACAGTGAGCAGTTCTTC. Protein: CASSLVPGGAYSEQFF.

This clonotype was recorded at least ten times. The CDR3: CASSPFRDSLKETQYF. The CDR3 DNA follows: TGTGCCAGCAGCCCATTCCGGGACAGCCTGAAAGAGACCCAGTACTTC. The rearrangement uses TRBV5-6 and TRBJ2-5; 7 bases map to TRBD1. The trim removed 4 bases at V and 3 bases at J, leaving 12 bases unmatched. This CDR3 comprises 16 residues. Germline assignment: CDR1 SGHDT and CDR2 YYEEEE.

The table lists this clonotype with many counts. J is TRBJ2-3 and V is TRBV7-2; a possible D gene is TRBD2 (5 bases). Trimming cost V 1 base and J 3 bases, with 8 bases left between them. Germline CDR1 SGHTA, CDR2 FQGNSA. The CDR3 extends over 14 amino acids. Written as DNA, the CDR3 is TGTGCCAGCAGCTTAGATCGGGGTACAGATACGCAGTATTTT. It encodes CASSLDRGTDTQYF.

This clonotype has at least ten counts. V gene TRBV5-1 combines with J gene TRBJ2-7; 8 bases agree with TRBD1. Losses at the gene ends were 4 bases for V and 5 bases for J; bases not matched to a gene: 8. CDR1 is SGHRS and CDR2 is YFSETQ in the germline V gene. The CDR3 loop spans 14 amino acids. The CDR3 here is CASSPRTGSHEQYF. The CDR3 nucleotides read TGCGCCAGCAGCCCAAGGACAGGGTCCCACGAGCAGTACTTC.

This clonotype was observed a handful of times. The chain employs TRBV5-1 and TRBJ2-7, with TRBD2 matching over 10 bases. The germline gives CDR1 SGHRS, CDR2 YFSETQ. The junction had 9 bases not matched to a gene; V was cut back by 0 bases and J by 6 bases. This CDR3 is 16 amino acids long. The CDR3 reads CASSLALGAGGGEQYF. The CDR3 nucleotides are TGCGCCAGCAGCTTGGCCTTGGGAGCGGGAGGGGGCGAGCAGTACTTC.

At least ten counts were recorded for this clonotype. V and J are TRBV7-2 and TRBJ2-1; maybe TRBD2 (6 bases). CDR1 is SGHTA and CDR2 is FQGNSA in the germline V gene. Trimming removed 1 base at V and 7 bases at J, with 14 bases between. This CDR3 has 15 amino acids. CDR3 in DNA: TGTGCCAGCAGCTTAGACTCGCGGGATAAAAATGAGCAGTTCTTC. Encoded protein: CASSLDSRDKNEQFF.

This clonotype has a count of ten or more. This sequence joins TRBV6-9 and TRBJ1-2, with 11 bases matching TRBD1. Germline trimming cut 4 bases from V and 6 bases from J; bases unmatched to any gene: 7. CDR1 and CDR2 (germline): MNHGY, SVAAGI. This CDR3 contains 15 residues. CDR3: CASSFEWTGGNGYTF. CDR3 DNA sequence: TGTGCCAGCAGTTTCGAATGGACAGGGGGCAATGGCTACACCTTC.

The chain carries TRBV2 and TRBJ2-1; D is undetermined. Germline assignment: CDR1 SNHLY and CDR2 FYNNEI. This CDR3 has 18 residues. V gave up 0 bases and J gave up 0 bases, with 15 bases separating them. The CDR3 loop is CASSEAPTWKSSYNEQFF. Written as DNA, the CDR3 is TGTGCCAGCAGTGAAGCCCCGACTTGGAAGAGCTCCTACAATGAGCAGTTCTTC.

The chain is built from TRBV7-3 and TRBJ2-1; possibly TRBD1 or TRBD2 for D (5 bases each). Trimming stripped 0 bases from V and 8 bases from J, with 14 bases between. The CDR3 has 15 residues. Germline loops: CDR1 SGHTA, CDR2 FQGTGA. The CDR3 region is CASSLTGILGDEQFF. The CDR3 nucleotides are TGTGCCAGCAGCTTAACCGGGATCCTGGGGGATGAGCAGTTCTTC.

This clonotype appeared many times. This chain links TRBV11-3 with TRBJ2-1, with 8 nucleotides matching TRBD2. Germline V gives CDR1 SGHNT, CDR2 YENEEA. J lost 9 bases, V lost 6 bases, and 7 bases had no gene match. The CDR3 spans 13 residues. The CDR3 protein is CASSLGAGGEQFF. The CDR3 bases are TGTGCCAGCAGTCTCGGGGCGGGAGGTGAGCAGTTCTTC.

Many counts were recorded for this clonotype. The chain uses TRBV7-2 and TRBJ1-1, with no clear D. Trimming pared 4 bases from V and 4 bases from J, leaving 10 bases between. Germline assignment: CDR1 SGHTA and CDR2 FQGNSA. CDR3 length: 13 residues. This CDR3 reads CASSSQEGTEAFF. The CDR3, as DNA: TGTGCCAGCAGCTCTCAGGAGGGCACTGAAGCTTTCTTT. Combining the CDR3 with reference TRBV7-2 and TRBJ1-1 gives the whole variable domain GAGVSQSPSNKVTEKGKDVELRCDPISGHTALYWYRQSLGQGLEFLIYFQGNSAPDKSGLPSDRFSAERTGGSVSTLTIQRTQQEDSAVYLCASSSQEGTEAFFGQGTRLTVV.

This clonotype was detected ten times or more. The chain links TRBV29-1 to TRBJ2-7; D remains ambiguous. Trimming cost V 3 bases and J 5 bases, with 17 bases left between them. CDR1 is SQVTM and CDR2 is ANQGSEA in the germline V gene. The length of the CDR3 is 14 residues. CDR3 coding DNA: TGCAGCGTTGAGTGGGCAGGAAGACCGGACGAGCAGTACTTC. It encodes CSVEWAGRPDEQYF.

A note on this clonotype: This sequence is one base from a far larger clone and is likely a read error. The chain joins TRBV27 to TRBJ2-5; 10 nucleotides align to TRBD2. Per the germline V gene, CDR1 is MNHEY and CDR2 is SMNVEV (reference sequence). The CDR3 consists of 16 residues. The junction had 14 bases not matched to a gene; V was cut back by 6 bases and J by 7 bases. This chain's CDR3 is CASSSTTSGSWRTQYF. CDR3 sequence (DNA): TGTGCCAGCAGCTCAACGACTAGCGGGTCTTGGAGGACCCAGTACTTC.

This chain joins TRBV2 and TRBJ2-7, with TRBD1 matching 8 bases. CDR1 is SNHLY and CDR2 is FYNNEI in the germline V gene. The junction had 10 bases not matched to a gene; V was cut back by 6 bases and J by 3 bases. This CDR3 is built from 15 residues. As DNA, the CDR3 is TGTGCCAGCAGAGCCGGGACAGGAAGCTGCTACGAGCAGTACTTC. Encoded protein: CASRAGTGSCYEQYF. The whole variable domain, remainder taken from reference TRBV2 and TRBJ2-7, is EPEVTQTPSHQVTQMGQEVILRCVPISNHLYFYWYRQILGQKVEFLVSFYNNEISEKSEIFDDQFSVERPDGSNFTLKIRSTKLEDSAMYFCASRAGTGSCYEQYFGPGTRLTVT.